This passage covers 21 T cell receptor beta chains from one sample sequenced in a study of blood T cell repertoires in COVID-19. Profiled with immunoSEQ multiplex PCR; TCRdb holds only in-frame clones, not every one. The data show approximately 180,000 clones, 81% seen once. Sequencing was carried out using peripheral blood. The receptors shown here come from a woman of 80 years or more with COVID-19, enrolled during active disease.

V is TRBV18 and J is TRBJ2-7; possible D gene TRBD1, 5 bases. Germline CDR1 KGHSH, CDR2 LQKENI. The length of the CDR3 is 13 residues. The germline V and J ends were trimmed by 4 bases and 5 bases, with 12 bases remaining between them. CDR3: CASSRLQGNEQYF. The CDR3 DNA follows: TGTGCCAGCTCACGATTGCAGGGCAACGAGCAGTACTTC.

This clone occurred once. The gene calls are TRBV2 and TRBJ1-1, with D uncertain. CDR1 SNHLY and CDR2 FYNNEI come from the germline V gene. Trimming left V 0 bases short and J 2 bases short, with 7 bases between. The CDR3 has 14 residues. The CDR3 DNA is TGTGCCAGCAGTGAAGCACGGTTTAACACTGAAGCTTTCTTT. It encodes CASSEARFNTEAFF.

V is TRBV5-6 and J is TRBJ2-7; TRBD1 might be the D (6 bases). Germline V gene sequence: CDR1 SGHDT, CDR2 YYEEEE. CDR3 size: 13 residues. V shed 4 bases and J shed 3 bases, with 11 bases lying between them. CDR3 coding DNA: TGTGCCAGCAGCCCCGTGGACAGCTACGAGCAGTACTTC. This translates into CASSPVDSYEQYF.

The J gene is TRBJ1-2, the V gene TRBV28; 8 bases agree with TRBD1. The germline CDR1 and CDR2 sequences are MDHEN and SYDVKM. The trim removed 6 bases at V and 4 bases at J, leaving 16 bases unmatched. The CDR3 spans 17 residues. CDR3 protein: CASSATRQGALGYGYTF. CDR3 bases: TGTGCCAGCAGCGCGACCAGGCAGGGGGCGCTCGGCTATGGCTACACCTTC.

The table lists this clone with a count of one. The germline gene is not matched at one end of the junction; a read error may be the cause. This chain connects TRBV7-9 to TRBJ1-4; TRBD1 is a possible D gene (6 bases). The germline V gene has CDR1 SEHNR and CDR2 FQNEAQ (reference sequence). The CDR3 consists of 18 residues. The CDR3 reads CASSSAGGPGATNEKLFF. The DNA for the CDR3 is TGCGCCAGCAGCTCCGCGGGGGGGCCGGGGGCAACTAATGAAAAACTGTTTTTT.

The chain couples TRBV18 to TRBJ1-1, with TRBD1 matching 9 bases. Germline V gives CDR1 KGHSH, CDR2 LQKENI. The CDR3 runs 13 residues. The J segment lost 2 bases and the V segment lost 8 bases, leaving 3 bases of the junction unmatched. CDR3: CASRGQGNTEAFF. For the CDR3, the DNA is TGTGCCAGCCGGGGACAGGGAAACACTGAAGCTTTCTTT. The full variable domain, its missing parts supplied by reference TRBV18 and TRBJ1-1, is NAGVMQNPRHLVRRRGQEARLRCSPMKGHSHVYWYRQLPEEGLKFMVYLQKENIIDESGMPKERFSAEFPKEGPSILRIQQVVRGDSAAYFCASRGQGNTEAFFGQGTRLTVV.

The chain uses TRBV2 and TRBJ1-6, with D possibly being TRBD1 (5 bases). Trimming took 4 bases from V and 8 from J, leaving 12 bases between them. The germline V gene encodes CDR1 SNHLY and CDR2 FYNNEI. The CDR3 length is 14 residues. This CDR3 is CASSAGFSYSPLHF. DNA for the CDR3: TGTGCCAGCAGTGCAGGGTTCTCGTATTCACCCCTCCACTTT.

This clone appeared once. The chain recombines TRBV4-2 with TRBJ2-4; 10 bases are a match to TRBD2. CDR3 length: 16 residues. The ends lost 4 bases at V and 0 bases at J; junction bases unmatched: 3. Germline V gene sequence: CDR1 LGHNA, CDR2 YNFKEQ. Here the CDR3 DNA reads TGTGCCAGCAGCCCAGGACTAGCGGAAGCCAAAAACATTCAGTACTTC. It specifies CASSPGLAEAKNIQYF.

A single count supports this clone. The CDR3 loop is CASSSGQLDTQYF. Here the CDR3 DNA reads TGTGCCAGCAGCTCGGGACAACTAGATACGCAGTATTTT. The chain combines TRBV5-8 with TRBJ2-3; TRBD1 might be the D (6 bases). The ends were cut back, 3 bases at V and 5 bases at J, with 10 bases in the middle. There are 13 residues in the CDR3. Per the germline V gene, CDR1 is SGHTS and CDR2 is YDEGEE.

The chain has TRBV5-1 and TRBJ1-2; TRBD1 matches 10 bases. J lost 6 bases, V lost 5 bases, and 10 bases had no gene match. The CDR3 is made up of 15 amino acids. From germline, CDR1 is SGHRS and CDR2 YFSETQ. The CDR3 here is CASSSRDRGIDGYTF. The CDR3 region has the DNA TGCGCCAGCAGTTCCCGGGACAGGGGTATCGATGGCTACACCTTC.

The chain uses TRBV5-1 and TRBJ2-7; no clear D. The germline gives CDR1 SGHRS, CDR2 YFSETQ. V gave up 3 bases and J gave up 1 base, with 2 bases separating them. The CDR3 extends over 11 amino acids. The CDR3 nucleotides are TGCGCCAGCAGCTCATCCTACGAGCAGTACTTC. Translated: CASSSSYEQYF.

The chain is built from TRBV20-1 and TRBJ2-7, with a possible D match to TRBD1 (6 bases). V lost 3 bases, J lost 9 bases, and 24 bases lay in between. Germline V gene lookup returns CDR1 DFQATT and CDR2 SNEGSKA (reference sequence). This CDR3 spans 15 amino acids. CDR3 in DNA: TGCAGTGCTAGTCCCCGGCAGGGGAATTTTGTGGTGCAGTACTTC. Translating gives CSASPRQGNFVVQYF.

This clone was seen at least ten times. This sequence joins TRBV6-5 and TRBJ1-1, with D unresolved. Trimming took 6 bases from V and 1 from J, leaving 15 bases between them. Germline V gene sequence: CDR1 MNHEY, CDR2 SVGAGI. The length of the CDR3 is 15 residues. The CDR3 region is CASRSLGRSNTEAFF. As DNA, the CDR3 is TGTGCCAGCAGGTCCTTGGGGAGGTCGAACACTGAAGCTTTCTTT.

A remark on this clone: The sample carries other DNA sequences with the same CDR3. This chain links TRBV18 with TRBJ2-7, with 7 nucleotides matching TRBD2. CDR1 KGHSH and CDR2 LQKENI come from the germline V gene. This CDR3 region has 15 residues. The ends lost 0 bases at V and 2 bases at J; junction bases unmatched: 4. The chain's CDR3 is CASSPPPSGAYEQYF. The CDR3 DNA is TGTGCCAGCTCACCACCGCCTAGCGGAGCCTACGAGCAGTACTTC.

This chain uses TRBV11-3 with TRBJ2-5; TRBD1 is a possible D gene (7 bases). The V end was cut by 2 bases, the J end by 2 bases, with 12 bases between. The CDR3 totals 15 residues. From germline, CDR1 is SGHNT and CDR2 YENEEA. The CDR3 is CASSLRRGPQETQYF. The CDR3 bases are TGTGCCAGCAGCTTAAGGAGGGGGCCTCAAGAGACCCAGTACTTC.

V and J are TRBV6-5 and TRBJ1-2; D is undetermined. Trimming shortened V by 5 bases and J by 8 bases, and 15 bases separated the two germline ends. CDR3 length equals 13 residues. Germline values: CDR1 MNHEY, CDR2 SVGAGI. The CDR3 sequence: CASSPGAGYGYTF. The CDR3 DNA reads as TGTGCCAGCAGTCCCGGAGCCGGGTACGGCTACACCTTC.

This clone showed up just a few times. The chain links TRBV6-6 to TRBJ2-7; 10 nucleotides match TRBD1. The CDR3 totals 16 residues. V lost 5 bases and J lost 3; bases outside the gene matches: 10. The germline gives CDR1 MNHNY, CDR2 SVGAGI (reference sequence). CDR3 region: CASSPRPGTGDYEQYF. CDR3 nucleotide sequence: TGTGCCAGCAGTCCAAGGCCGGGGACAGGGGACTACGAGCAGTACTTC.

The gene calls are TRBV2 and TRBJ2-7, with TRBD1 matching over 9 bases. CDR1 and CDR2 (germline): SNHLY, FYNNEI. Trimming at V came to 4 bases and at J to 6 bases, leaving 7 bases not matched to a gene. This CDR3 region has 14 residues. The CDR3 sequence: CASSVNRGRSEQYF. CDR3 DNA: TGTGCCAGCAGTGTTAACAGGGGGCGTTCCGAGCAGTACTTC.

This sequence joins TRBV3-1 (or the pseudogene TRBV3-2) and TRBJ1-2; TRBD1 matches 9 bases. Trimming at V came to 5 bases and at J to 8 bases, leaving 12 bases not matched to a gene. Germline CDR1 and CDR2: LGHDT and YNNKEL (reference sequence). The CDR3 has 15 residues. The CDR3 spells CASSKNLQGAGGYTF. CDR3 coding DNA: TGTGCCAGCAGCAAGAATTTACAGGGGGCGGGAGGCTACACCTTC.

Ten or more counts support this clone. The chain uses TRBV19 and TRBJ2-7; 9 bases agree with TRBD2. This CDR3 is 15 amino acids long. Germline CDR1 is LNHDA and CDR2 is SQIVND (reference sequence). V shed 4 bases, J shed 3 bases, and the junction held 7 bases outside the gene matches. Written as DNA, the CDR3 is TGTGCCAGTAGTAAAGCAGCGGGAGGACGCTACGAGCAGTACTTC. Protein sequence: CASSKAAGGRYEQYF.

This sequence joins TRBV27 and TRBJ1-5; TRBD1 matches 7 bases. Germline-derived CDR1 and CDR2 are MNHEY and SMNVEV (reference sequence). CDR3 size: 16 residues. After removal of 2 bases from V and 5 bases from J, the junction contained 9 bases not matched to a gene. DNA for the CDR3: TGTGCCAGCAGTTTAGGTGGGACAGTCTATGATCAGCCCCAGCATTTT. Residues: CASSLGGTVYDQPQHF.